The sequence of this TCR beta chain was determined in a study of OX40 agonist ivuxolimab in advanced cancers. About the research overall: Six ivuxolimab dose levels, 0.01 to 10 mg/kg, were given intravenously every 2 weeks.

Sequencing was performed with immunoSEQ multiplex PCR; in TCRdb, only in-frame clones are kept and a portion is missing. The table records about 61,000 clones, roughly 84% of them present only once. The CDR3 is 14 residues long. Per germline, CDR1 SGHRS and CDR2 YFSETQ. V lost 4 bases to trimming and J lost 5 bases; unmatched junction nucleotides: 7. Overall study results and limits: CD4+ and CD8+ blood T cells expanded clonally by week 6 at 0.1 to 3.0 mg/kg.

As for this clone: What it recognizes is unknown.

This receptor was identified in an adult with an advanced solid tumor such as melanoma, head and neck, liver or kidney cancer. The chain links TRBV5-1 to TRBJ1-1; 8 nucleotides line up with TRBD1. Sequencing was performed on CD4+ or CD8+ T cells sorted from blood, taken in a trial of the OX40 agonist ivuxolimab. CDR3 in DNA: TGCGCCAGCAGCACCGGGACAGGTCGGACTGAAGCTTTCTTT. Its translation: CASSTGTGRTEAFF. The full variable domain, in which reference TRBV5-1 and TRBJ1-1 provide the parts outside the CDR3, is KAGVTQTPRYLIKTRGQQVTLSCSPISGHRSVSWYQQTPGQGLQFLFEYFSETQRNKGNFPGRFSGRQFSNSRSEMNVSTLELGDSALYLCASSTGTGRTEAFFGQGTRLTVV.